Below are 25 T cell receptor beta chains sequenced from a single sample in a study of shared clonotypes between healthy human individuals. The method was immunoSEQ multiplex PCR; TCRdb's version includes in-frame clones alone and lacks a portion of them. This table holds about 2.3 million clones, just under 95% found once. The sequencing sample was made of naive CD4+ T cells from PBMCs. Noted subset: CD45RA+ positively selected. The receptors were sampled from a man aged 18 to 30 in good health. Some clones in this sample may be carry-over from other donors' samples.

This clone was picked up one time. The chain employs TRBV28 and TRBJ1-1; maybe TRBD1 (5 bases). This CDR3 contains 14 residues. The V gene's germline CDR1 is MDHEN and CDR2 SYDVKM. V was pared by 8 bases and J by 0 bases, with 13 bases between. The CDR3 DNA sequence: TGTGCCAGCGATAGGGGCCGAATGAACACTGAAGCTTTCTTT. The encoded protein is CASDRGRMNTEAFF. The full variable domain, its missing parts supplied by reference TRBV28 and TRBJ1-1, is DVKVTQSSRYLVKRTGEKVFLECVQDMDHENMFWYRQDPGLGLRLIYFSYDVKMKEKGDIPEGYSVSREKKERFSLILESASTNQTSMYLCASDRGRMNTEAFFGQGTRLTVV.

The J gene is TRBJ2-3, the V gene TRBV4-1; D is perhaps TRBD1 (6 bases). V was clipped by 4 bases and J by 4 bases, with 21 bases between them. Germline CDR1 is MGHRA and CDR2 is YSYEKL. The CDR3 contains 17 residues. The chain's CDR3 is CASSPAPGAGWADTQYF. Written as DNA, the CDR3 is TGCGCCAGCAGCCCCGCCCCAGGGGCGGGTTGGGCAGATACGCAGTATTTT.

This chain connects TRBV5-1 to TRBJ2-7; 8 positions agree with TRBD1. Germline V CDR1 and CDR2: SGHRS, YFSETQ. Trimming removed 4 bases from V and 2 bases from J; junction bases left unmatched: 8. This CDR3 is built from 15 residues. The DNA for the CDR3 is TGCGCCAGCAGCCCCCAGGGACAGGCGACCTACGAGCAGTACTTC. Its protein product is CASSPQGQATYEQYF. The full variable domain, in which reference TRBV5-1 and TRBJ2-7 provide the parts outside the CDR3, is KAGVTQTPRYLIKTRGQQVTLSCSPISGHRSVSWYQQTPGQGLQFLFEYFSETQRNKGNFPGRFSGRQFSNSRSEMNVSTLELGDSALYLCASSPQGQATYEQYFGPGTRLTVT.

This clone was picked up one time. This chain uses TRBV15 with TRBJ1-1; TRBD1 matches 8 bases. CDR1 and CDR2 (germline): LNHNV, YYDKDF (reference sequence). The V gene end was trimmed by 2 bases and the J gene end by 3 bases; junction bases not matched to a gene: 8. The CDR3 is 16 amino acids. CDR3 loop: CATSRWTGKIYTEAFF. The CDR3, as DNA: TGTGCCACCAGCAGATGGACAGGGAAAATATACACTGAAGCTTTCTTT.

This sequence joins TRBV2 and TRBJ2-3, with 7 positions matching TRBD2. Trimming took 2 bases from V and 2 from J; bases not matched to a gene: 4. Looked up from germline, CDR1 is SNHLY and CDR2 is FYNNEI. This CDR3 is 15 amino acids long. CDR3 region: CASSEFREATDTQYF. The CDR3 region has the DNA TGTGCCAGCAGTGAATTCCGGGAGGCCACAGATACGCAGTATTTT. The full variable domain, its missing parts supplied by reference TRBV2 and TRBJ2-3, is EPEVTQTPSHQVTQMGQEVILRCVPISNHLYFYWYRQILGQKVEFLVSFYNNEISEKSEIFDDQFSVERPDGSNFTLKIRSTKLEDSAMYFCASSEFREATDTQYFGPGTRLTVL.

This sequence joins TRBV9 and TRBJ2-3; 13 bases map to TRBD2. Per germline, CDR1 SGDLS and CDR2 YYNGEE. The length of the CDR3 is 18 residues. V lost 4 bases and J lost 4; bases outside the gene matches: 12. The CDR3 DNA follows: TGTGCCAGCAGCTCAGGGTTAGGACTAGCGGGAGAAGCAGATACGCAGTATTTT. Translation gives CASSSGLGLAGEADTQYF.

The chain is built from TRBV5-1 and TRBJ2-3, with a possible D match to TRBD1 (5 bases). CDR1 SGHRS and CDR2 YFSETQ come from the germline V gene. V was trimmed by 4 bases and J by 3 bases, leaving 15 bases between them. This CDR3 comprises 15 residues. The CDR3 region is CASSAGPKGTDTQYF. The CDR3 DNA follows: TGCGCCAGCAGCGCCGGACCCAAGGGGACAGATACGCAGTATTTT.

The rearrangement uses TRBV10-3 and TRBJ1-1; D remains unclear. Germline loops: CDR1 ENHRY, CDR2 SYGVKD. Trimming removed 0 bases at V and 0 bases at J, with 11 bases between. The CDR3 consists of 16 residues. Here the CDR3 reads CAISESKGYVNTEAFF. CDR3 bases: TGTGCCATCAGTGAGTCTAAAGGGTATGTGAACACTGAAGCTTTCTTT.

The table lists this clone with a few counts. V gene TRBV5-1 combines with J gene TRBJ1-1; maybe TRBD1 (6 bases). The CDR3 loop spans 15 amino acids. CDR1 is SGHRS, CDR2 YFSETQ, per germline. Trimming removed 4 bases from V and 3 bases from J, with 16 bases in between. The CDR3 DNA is TGCGCCAGCAGCACACAGGGAAGGGAGTACACTGAAGCTTTCTTT. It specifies CASSTQGREYTEAFF.

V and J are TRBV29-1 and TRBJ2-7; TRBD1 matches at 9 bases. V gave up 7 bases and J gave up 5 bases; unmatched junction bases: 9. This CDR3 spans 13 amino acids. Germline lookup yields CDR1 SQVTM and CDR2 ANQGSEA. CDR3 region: CSATRDRDNEQYF. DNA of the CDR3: TGCAGCGCGACCCGGGACAGGGACAACGAGCAGTACTTC.

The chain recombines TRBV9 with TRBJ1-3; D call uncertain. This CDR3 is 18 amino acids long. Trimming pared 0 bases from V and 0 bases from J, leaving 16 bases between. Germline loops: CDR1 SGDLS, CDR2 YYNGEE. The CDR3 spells CASSVATSGADSGNTIYF. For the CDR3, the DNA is TGTGCCAGCAGCGTAGCTACATCGGGCGCAGACTCTGGAAACACCATATATTTT.

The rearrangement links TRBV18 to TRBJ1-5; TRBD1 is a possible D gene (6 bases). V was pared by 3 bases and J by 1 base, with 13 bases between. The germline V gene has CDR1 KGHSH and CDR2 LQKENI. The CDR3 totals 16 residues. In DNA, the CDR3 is TGTGCCAGCTCACCCAGACAGGCGGGCAGCAATCAGCCCCAGCATTTT. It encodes CASSPRQAGSNQPQHF.

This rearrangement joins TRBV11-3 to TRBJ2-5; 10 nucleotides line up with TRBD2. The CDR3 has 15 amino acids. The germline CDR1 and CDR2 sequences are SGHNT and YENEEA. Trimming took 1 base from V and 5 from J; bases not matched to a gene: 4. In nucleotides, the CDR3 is TGTGCCAGCAGCTTAGGACTAGCGGGCGCGGAGACCCAGTACTTC. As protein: CASSLGLAGAETQYF.

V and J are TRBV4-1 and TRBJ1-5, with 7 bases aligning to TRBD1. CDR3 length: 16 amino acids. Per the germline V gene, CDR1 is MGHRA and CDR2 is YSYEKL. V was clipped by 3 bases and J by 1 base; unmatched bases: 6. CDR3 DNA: TGCGCCAGCAGCCAGGAGGGACAGCCAAGCAATCAGCCCCAGCATTTT. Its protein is CASSQEGQPSNQPQHF.

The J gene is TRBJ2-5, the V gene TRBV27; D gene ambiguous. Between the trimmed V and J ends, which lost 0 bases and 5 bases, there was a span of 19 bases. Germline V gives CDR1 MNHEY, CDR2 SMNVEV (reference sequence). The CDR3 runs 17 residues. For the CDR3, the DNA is TGTGCCAGCAGTTTATCTACGTTGGCGGTATTGGTGGAGACCCAGTACTTC. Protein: CASSLSTLAVLVETQYF.

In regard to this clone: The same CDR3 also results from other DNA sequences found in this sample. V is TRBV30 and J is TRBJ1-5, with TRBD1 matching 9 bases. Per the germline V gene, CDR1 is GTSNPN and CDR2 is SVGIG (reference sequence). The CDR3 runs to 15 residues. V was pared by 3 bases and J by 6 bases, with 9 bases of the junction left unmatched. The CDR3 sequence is CAWSPGQGAFQPQHF. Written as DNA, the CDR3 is TGTGCCTGGAGCCCGGGACAGGGAGCGTTTCAGCCCCAGCATTTT. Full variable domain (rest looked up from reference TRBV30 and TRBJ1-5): SQTIHQWPATLVQPVGSPLSLECTVEGTSNPNLYWYRQAAGRGLQLLFYSVGIGQISSEVPQNLSASRPQDRQFILSSKKLLLSDSGFYLCAWSPGQGAFQPQHFGDGTRLSIL.

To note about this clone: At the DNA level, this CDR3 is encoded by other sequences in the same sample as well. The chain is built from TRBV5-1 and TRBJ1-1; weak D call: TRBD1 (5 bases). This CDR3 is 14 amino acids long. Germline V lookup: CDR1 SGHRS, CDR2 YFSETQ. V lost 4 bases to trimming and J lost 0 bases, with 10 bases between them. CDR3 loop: CASSGDGLNTEAFF. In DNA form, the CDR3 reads TGCGCCAGCAGCGGGGACGGTTTGAACACTGAAGCTTTCTTT.

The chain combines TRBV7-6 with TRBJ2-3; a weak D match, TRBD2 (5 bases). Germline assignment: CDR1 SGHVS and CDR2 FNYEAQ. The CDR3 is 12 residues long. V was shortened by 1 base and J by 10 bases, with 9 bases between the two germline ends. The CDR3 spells CASSLEAGPQYF. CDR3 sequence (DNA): TGTGCCAGCAGCTTAGAGGCGGGCCCGCAGTATTTT. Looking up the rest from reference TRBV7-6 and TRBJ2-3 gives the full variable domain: GAGVSQSPRYKVTKRGQDVALRCDPISGHVSLYWYRQALGQGPEFLTYFNYEAQQDKSGLPNDRFSAERPEGSISTLTIQRTEQRDSAMYRCASSLEAGPQYFGPGTRLTVL.

This chain's CDR3 is CSAGELAGAGEQFF. The CDR3 DNA is TGCAGCGCCGGAGAGCTAGCGGGAGCGGGTGAGCAGTTCTTC. The chain couples TRBV29-1 to TRBJ2-1, with 10 bases aligning to TRBD2. The CDR3 length is 14 residues. Per germline, CDR1 SQVTM and CDR2 ANQGSEA. The V gene end was trimmed by 7 bases and the J gene end by 9 bases; junction bases not matched to a gene: 12.

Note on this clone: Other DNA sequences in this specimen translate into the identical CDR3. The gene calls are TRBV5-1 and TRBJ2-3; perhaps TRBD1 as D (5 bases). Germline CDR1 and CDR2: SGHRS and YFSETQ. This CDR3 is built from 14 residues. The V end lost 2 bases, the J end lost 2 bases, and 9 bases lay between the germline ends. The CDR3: CASSFDSSTDTQYF. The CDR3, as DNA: TGCGCCAGCAGCTTCGACAGCTCCACAGATACGCAGTATTTT.

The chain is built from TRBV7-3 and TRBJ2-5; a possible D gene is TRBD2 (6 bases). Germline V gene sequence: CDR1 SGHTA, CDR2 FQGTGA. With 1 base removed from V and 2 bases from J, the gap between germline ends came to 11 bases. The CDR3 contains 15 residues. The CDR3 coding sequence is TGTGCCAGCAGCTTAAGAATGGGACTGCAAGAGACCCAGTACTTC. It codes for CASSLRMGLQETQYF.

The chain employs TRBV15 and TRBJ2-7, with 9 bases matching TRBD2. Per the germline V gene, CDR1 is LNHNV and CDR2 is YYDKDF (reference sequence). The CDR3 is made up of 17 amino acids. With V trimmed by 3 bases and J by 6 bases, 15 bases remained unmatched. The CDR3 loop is CATSSGWAGGRGAEQYF. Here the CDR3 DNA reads TGTGCCACCAGCAGCGGCTGGGCGGGAGGGAGGGGTGCCGAGCAGTACTTC.

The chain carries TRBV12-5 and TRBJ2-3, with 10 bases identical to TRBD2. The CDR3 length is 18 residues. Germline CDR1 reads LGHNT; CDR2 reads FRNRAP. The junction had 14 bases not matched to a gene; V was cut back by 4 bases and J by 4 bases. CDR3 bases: TGTGCTAGTGGTTCACCCCGGGCAGCGGGAGGGCTCTCAGATACGCAGTATTTT. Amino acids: CASGSPRAAGGLSDTQYF.

The CDR3 spells CASSPPRGSDTQYF. Written as DNA, the CDR3 is TGTGCCAGCAGCCCACCTCGGGGATCAGATACGCAGTATTTT. The V and J genes are TRBV11-1 and TRBJ2-3; D may be TRBD2 (5 bases). V was trimmed by 5 bases and J by 4 bases, leaving 13 bases between them. The CDR3 runs to 14 residues. CDR1 and CDR2 from the germline V gene are SGHAT and FQDESV (reference sequence). The complete variable domain, with remaining parts taken from reference TRBV11-1 and TRBJ2-3, reads EAEVAQSPRYKITEKSQAVAFWCDPISGHATLYWYRQILGQGPELLVQFQDESVVDDSQLPKDRFSAERLKGVDSTLKIQPAELGDSAMYLCASSPPRGSDTQYFGPGTRLTVL.

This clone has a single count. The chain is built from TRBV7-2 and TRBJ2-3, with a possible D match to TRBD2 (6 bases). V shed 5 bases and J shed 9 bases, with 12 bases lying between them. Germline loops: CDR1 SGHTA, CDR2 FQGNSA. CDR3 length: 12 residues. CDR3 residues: CASSETSSTQYF. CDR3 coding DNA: TGTGCCAGCAGCGAAACTAGCTCAACGCAGTATTTT. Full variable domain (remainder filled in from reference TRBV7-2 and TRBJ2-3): GAGVSQSPSNKVTEKGKDVELRCDPISGHTALYWYRQSLGQGLEFLIYFQGNSAPDKSGLPSDRFSAERTGGSVSTLTIQRTQQEDSAVYLCASSETSSTQYFGPGTRLTVL.